Below are 6 T cell receptor beta chains sequenced from a single sample in a study of cytomegalovirus exposure and HLA in healthy donors. Primers: 60 Vbeta forward and 13 Jbeta reverse. Here immunoSEQ multiplex PCR was the method, and the copy in TCRdb shows in-frame clones only, minus some. The table shows more than 120,000 clones, with around 82% occurring only once. The sample taken for sequencing was PBMCs. The origin of the receptors is a woman between 40 and 55 years old in good health and CMV-seropositive.

This clone has only one observation. The chain recombines TRBV7-6 with TRBJ2-1, with 11 bases matching TRBD2. The CDR3 loop spans 15 amino acids. Germline CDR1 is SGHVS and CDR2 is FNYEAQ. J gave up 5 bases and V 5 bases, and 5 bases lay outside the gene matches. The CDR3 region is CASSGGTSGHNEQFF. CDR3 DNA sequence: TGTGCCAGCAGCGGCGGGACTAGCGGACACAATGAGCAGTTCTTC.

The V gene is TRBV11-3, the J gene TRBJ2-2; weak D call: TRBD1 (6 bases). Between the trimmed V and J ends, which lost 7 bases and 0 bases, there was a span of 12 bases. Germline-derived CDR1 and CDR2 are SGHNT and YENEEA. This CDR3 region has 15 residues. This CDR3 reads CASTAGTSNTGELFF. CDR3 nucleotide sequence: TGTGCCAGCACCGCCGGGACATCGAACACCGGGGAGCTGTTTTTT. Full variable domain (outside the CDR3, taken from reference TRBV11-3 and TRBJ2-2): EAGVVQSPRYKIIEKKQPVAFWCNPISGHNTLYWYLQNLGQGPELLIRYENEEAVDDSQLPKDRFSAERLKGVDSTLKIQPAELGDSAVYLCASTAGTSNTGELFFGEGSRLTVL.

V is TRBV5-4 and J is TRBJ1-5; 7 nucleotides agree with TRBD1. The CDR3 sequence is 14 residues long. V gave up 5 bases and J gave up 7 bases; unmatched junction bases: 9. Germline CDR1 and CDR2: SGHNT and YYREEE (reference sequence). The CDR3 nucleotides read TGTGCCAGCAGTAACAGGGGCACGGGGCAGCCCCAGCATTTT. Its protein is CASSNRGTGQPQHF.

V and J are TRBV2 and TRBJ1-4, with D maybe TRBD1 (6 bases). The CDR3 extends over 14 amino acids. V lost 7 bases, J lost 6 bases, and 15 bases lay in between. CDR1 and CDR2 (germline): SNHLY, FYNNEI. As DNA, the CDR3 is TGTGCCAGCACCCTAGAGACAGGAGATGAAAAACTGTTTTTT. It specifies CASTLETGDEKLFF. Full variable domain (rest looked up from reference TRBV2 and TRBJ1-4): EPEVTQTPSHQVTQMGQEVILRCVPISNHLYFYWYRQILGQKVEFLVSFYNNEISEKSEIFDDQFSVERPDGSNFTLKIRSTKLEDSAMYFCASTLETGDEKLFFGSGTQLSVL.

This clone showed up just once. Here the CDR3 DNA reads TGTGCCAGCAGTTTAGCCTGGGGGCGGGCGGCCTACGAGCAGTACTTC. The encoded protein is CASSLAWGRAAYEQYF. The chain carries TRBV27 and TRBJ2-5; perhaps TRBD1 as D (6 bases). The DNA end is more similar to TRBJ2-7, so the J call may be wrong. CDR1 and CDR2 from the germline V gene are MNHEY and SMNVEV (reference sequence). CDR3 length: 16 amino acids.

The chain recombines TRBV6-5 with TRBJ2-1, with a tentative D call TRBD2 (5 bases). CDR1 and CDR2 from the germline V gene are MNHEY and SVGAGI. The ends were cut back, 4 bases at V and 1 base at J, with 11 bases in the middle. The CDR3 extends over 15 amino acids. The CDR3 DNA follows: TGTGCCAGCAGTTTTGGACGGGGTTCCTACAATGAGCAGTTCTTC. As protein: CASSFGRGSYNEQFF.